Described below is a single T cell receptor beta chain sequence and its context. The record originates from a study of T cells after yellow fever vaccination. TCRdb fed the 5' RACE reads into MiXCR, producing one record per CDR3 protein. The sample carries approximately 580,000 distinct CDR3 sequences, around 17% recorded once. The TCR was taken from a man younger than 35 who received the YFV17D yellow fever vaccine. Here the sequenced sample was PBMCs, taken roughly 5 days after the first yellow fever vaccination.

CDR3: CASSIGNNGELFF. As DNA, the CDR3 is TGCGCCAGCAGTATAGGGAATAACGGGGAGCTGTTTTTT. The chain uses TRBV10-1 and TRBJ2-2; no clear D. The germline gives CDR1 WNHNN, CDR2 SYGVQD (reference sequence). This CDR3 region has 13 residues. V gave up 5 bases and J gave up 7 bases, with 11 bases separating them.